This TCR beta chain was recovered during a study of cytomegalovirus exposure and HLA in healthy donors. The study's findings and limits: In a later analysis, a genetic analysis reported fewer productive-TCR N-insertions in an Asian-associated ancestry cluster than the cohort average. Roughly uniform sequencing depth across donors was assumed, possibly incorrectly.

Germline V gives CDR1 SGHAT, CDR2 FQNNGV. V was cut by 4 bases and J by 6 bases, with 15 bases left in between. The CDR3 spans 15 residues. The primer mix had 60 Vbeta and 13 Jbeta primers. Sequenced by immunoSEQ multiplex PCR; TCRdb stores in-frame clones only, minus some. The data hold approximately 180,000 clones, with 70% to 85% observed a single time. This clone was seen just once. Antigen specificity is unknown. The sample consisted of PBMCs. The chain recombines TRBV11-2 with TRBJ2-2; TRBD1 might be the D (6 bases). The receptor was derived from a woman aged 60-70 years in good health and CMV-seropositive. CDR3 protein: CASSSYVNRAGELFF. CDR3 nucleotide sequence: TGTGCCAGCAGCTCCTACGTGAACAGGGCCGGGGAGCTGTTTTTT. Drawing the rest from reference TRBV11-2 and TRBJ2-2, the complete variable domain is EAGVAQSPRYKIIEKRQSVAFWCNPISGHATLYWYQQILGQGPKLLIQFQNNGVVDDSQLPKDRFSAERLKGVDSTLKIQPAKLEDSAVYLCASSSYVNRAGELFFGEGSRLTVL.